The clone carrying this TCR beta chain was counted a few times. Original processing notes: For nucleated cells, counts were estimated from reference gene primer amplification. Assay: immunoSEQ multiplex PCR; the TCRdb copy retains only in-frame clones and omits some. V and J calls and clone size follow that table, whereas D and trimming were derived from the DNA. The sample holds some 150,000 clones, roughly 89% seen once. The sample comes from a study of blood T cell repertoires in COVID-19. Each exposed participant met a COVID-19 case in the 2 weeks preceding study entry. The germline V gene encodes CDR1 SEHNR and CDR2 FQNEAQ (reference sequence). The CDR3 has 16 residues. J lost 2 bases, V lost 10 bases, and 15 bases had no gene match.

The sample consisted of PBMCs or T cells enriched from blood (not recorded which). The chain is built from TRBV7-9 and TRBJ1-2; 8 nucleotides match TRBD1. The TCR sequence derives from a woman between 45 and 65 years old who had been exposed to COVID-19. CDR3 DNA: TGTGCCATCATCGATCGGACAGGGTGGGGAAACTATGGCTACACCTTC. Translation: CAIIDRTGWGNYGYTF.